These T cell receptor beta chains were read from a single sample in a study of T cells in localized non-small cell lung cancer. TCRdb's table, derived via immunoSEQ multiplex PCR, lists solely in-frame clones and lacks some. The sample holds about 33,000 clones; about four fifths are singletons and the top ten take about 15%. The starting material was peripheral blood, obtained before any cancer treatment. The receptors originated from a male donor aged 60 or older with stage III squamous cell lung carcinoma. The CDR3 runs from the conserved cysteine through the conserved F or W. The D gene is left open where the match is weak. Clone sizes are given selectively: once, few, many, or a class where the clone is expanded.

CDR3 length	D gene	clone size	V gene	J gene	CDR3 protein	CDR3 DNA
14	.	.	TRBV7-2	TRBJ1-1	CASSLGGFDTEAFF	TGTGCCAGCAGCTTAGGAGGTTTTGACACTGAAGCTTTCTTT
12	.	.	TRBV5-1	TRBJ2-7	CASSADSYEQYF	TGCGCCAGCAGCGCCGACAGCTACGAGCAGTACTTC
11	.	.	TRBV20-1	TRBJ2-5	CSADYTETQYF	TGCAGTGCAGACTACACGGAGACCCAGTACTTC
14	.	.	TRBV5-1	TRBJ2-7	CASSLDGPYYEQYF	TGCGCCAGCAGCCTGGATGGGCCTTACTACGAGCAGTACTTC
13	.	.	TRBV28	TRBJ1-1	CASRQIANTEAFF	TGTGCCAGCCGGCAGATTGCGAACACTGAAGCTTTCTTT
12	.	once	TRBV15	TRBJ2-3	CATSRQADTQYF	TGTGCCACCTCCCGACAGGCAGATACGCAGTATTTT
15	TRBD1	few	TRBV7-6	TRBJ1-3	CASSLAQGRGNTIYF	TGTGCCAGCAGCTTAGCACAGGGGCGTGGAAACACCATATATTTT
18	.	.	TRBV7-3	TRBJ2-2	CASSSRAAGAANTGELFF	TGTGCCAGCAGCTCCCGGGCCGCGGGGGCCGCGAACACCGGGGAGCTGTTTTTT
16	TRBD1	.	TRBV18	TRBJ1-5	CASSKGEDRGGQPQHF	TGTGCCAGCTCAAAGGGCGAAGACAGGGGTGGGCAGCCCCAGCATTTT
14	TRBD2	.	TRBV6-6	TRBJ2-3	CASRTSGRGGTQYF	TGTGCCAGCAGAACTAGCGGGAGAGGGGGTACGCAGTATTTT
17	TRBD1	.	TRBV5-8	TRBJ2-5	CASSQLGTGTGQETQYF	TGTGCCAGCAGCCAGCTTGGGACCGGGACAGGTCAAGAGACCCAGTACTTC
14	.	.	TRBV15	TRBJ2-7	CATSRDGTGYEQYF	TGTGCCACCAGCAGAGACGGGACGGGCTACGAGCAGTACTTC
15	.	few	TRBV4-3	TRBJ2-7	CASSQEAGDAYEQYF	TGCGCCAGCAGCCAAGAAGCAGGGGACGCCTACGAGCAGTACTTC
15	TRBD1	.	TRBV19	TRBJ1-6	CASSRGTARDSPLHF	TGTGCCAGTAGTAGGGGGACAGCCCGGGATTCACCCCTCCACTTT
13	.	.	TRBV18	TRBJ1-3	CASSPREKDTIYF	TGTGCCAGCTCACCACGGGAGAAGGACACCATATATTTT
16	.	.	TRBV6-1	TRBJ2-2	CASSEKGSGYTGELFF	TGTGCCAGCAGTGAAAAGGGGTCGGGATACACCGGGGAGCTGTTTTTT
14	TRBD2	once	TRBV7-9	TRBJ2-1	CASSATSGYNEQFF	TGTGCCAGCAGCGCGACTAGCGGCTACAATGAGCAGTTCTTC
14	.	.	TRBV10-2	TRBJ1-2	CASSEGGPYYGYTF	TGCGCCAGCAGTGAGGGAGGCCCGTACTATGGCTACACCTTC
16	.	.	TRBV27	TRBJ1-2	CASSLSSGSSLYGYTF	TGTGCCAGCAGTTTATCTTCGGGGAGCTCCCTCTATGGCTACACCTTC
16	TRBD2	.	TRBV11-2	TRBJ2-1	CASSFLAGANGDEQFF	TGTGCCAGCAGCTTCCTAGCGGGGGCAAACGGGGATGAGCAGTTCTTC
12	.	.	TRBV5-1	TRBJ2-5	CASSQDQETQYF	TGCGCCAGCAGCCAAGATCAAGAGACCCAGTACTTC
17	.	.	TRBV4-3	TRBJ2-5	CASSQNPGTGSQETQYF	TGCGCCAGCAGCCAAAACCCCGGGACGGGTTCACAAGAGACCCAGTACTTC
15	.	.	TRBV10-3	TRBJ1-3	CAISDAWTGGNTIYF	TGTGCCATCAGTGATGCTTGGACCGGTGGAAACACCATATATTTT
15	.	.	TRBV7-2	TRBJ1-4	CASSLTGTPNEKLFF	TGTGCCAGCAGCTTAACCGGGACTCCTAATGAAAAACTGTTTTTT